The sample holds a few counts of the clone carrying this TCR beta chain. The data stem from a study of early T cells in non-severe SARS-CoV-2 infection. TCRdb recomputed calls from the 5' RACE reads with MiXCR, one row per CDR3 protein. There are 25,000 to 35,000 distinct CDR3 sequences in the sample; about 6.6% occur only once, and roughly a third lies in the top ten. The CDR3 has 16 amino acids. Per germline, CDR1 SGHTA and CDR2 FQGTGA. V was clipped by 0 bases and J by 6 bases; unmatched bases: 7. Sample: whole blood, taken at baseline. The receptor's source is an adult who was a healthcare worker with PCR-confirmed SARS-CoV-2 infection or an uninfected control (not recorded which). The chain is built from TRBV7-3 and TRBJ2-1, with 8 bases aligning to TRBD1. The CDR3 coding sequence is TGTGCCAGCAGCTTAACGTCGGCAGGGGGCTCCAATGAGCAGTTCTTC. Protein: CASSLTSAGGSNEQFF.